These 15 T cell receptor beta chains originate from one sample sequenced in a study of blood T cell repertoires in COVID-19. The assay was immunoSEQ multiplex PCR, and TCRdb's table has in-frame clones only and misses some. Among about 150,000 clones listed, 84% were seen once. The sequenced sample was peripheral blood. The receptors were sampled from a woman in her forties or fifties with acute or convalescent COVID-19.

The chain is built from TRBV5-1 and TRBJ2-3, with a weak D call TRBD2 (6 bases). Trimming stripped 7 bases from V and 2 bases from J, with 14 bases between. This CDR3 is 14 amino acids long. Germline V gene lookup returns CDR1 SGHRS and CDR2 YFSETQ. CDR3 amino acids: CASGASALTDTQYF. The DNA for the CDR3 is TGCGCCAGCGGGGCTAGCGCCCTCACAGATACGCAGTATTTT.

The genes are TRBV3-1 (or the pseudogene TRBV3-2) and TRBJ2-7; TRBD1 aligns across 10 bases. J was trimmed by 2 bases and V by 1 base; bases with no gene match: 5. Per the germline V gene, CDR1 is LGHDT and CDR2 is YNNKEL (reference sequence). There are 16 residues in the CDR3. The CDR3 loop is CASSQGPGQGPYEQYF. In nucleotides, the CDR3 is TGTGCCAGCAGCCAAGGGCCGGGACAGGGGCCCTACGAGCAGTACTTC.

This clone showed up just a few times. The gene calls are TRBV28 and TRBJ2-3, with TRBD1 as a possible D gene (6 bases). This CDR3 has 17 amino acids. Germline CDR1 and CDR2: MDHEN and SYDVKM. V lost 3 bases and J lost 0, with 16 bases in between. In DNA form, the CDR3 reads TGTGCCAGCAGTTTTTTTAGATTGGGGGCTAGCACAGATACGCAGTATTTT. Protein: CASSFFRLGASTDTQYF.

J is TRBJ1-6 and V is TRBV7-3; 10 bases are a match to TRBD1. With 5 bases clipped from V and 8 bases from J, the junction kept 6 bases outside the gene matches. This CDR3 is 15 amino acids long. CDR1 and CDR2 from the germline V gene are SGHTA and FQGTGA. As DNA, the CDR3 is TGTGCCAGCAGCGACCGGGACAGGGGATATTCACCCCTCCACTTT. This gives the protein CASSDRDRGYSPLHF.

In nucleotides, the CDR3 is TGTGCCAGCAGCTTGGTGGGGGGGACACCGTCCTACGAGCAGTACTTC. Protein: CASSLVGGTPSYEQYF. The chain couples TRBV5-5 to TRBJ2-7; maybe TRBD2 (7 bases). This CDR3 has 16 amino acids. The germline gives CDR1 SGHKS, CDR2 YYEKEE (reference sequence). The V end was cut by 0 bases, the J end by 1 base, with 14 bases between.

The V gene is TRBV18, the J gene TRBJ1-1; possible D gene TRBD1, 6 bases. The V gene lost 3 bases and the J gene lost 10 bases, with 15 bases spanning the gap. The V gene's germline CDR1 is KGHSH and CDR2 LQKENI. The CDR3 extends over 13 amino acids. CDR3 coding DNA: TGTGCCAGCTCACCGGGCGGGGGGGCCGGAGCTTTCTTT. Its protein is CASSPGGGAGAFF.

This clone was seen just once. The rearrangement joins TRBV3-1 (or the pseudogene TRBV3-2) to TRBJ2-1; the D is unclear. Trimming took off 2 bases at V and 5 bases at J, with 19 bases between the two ends. CDR1 and CDR2 (germline): LGHDT, YNNKEL (reference sequence). CDR3 length: 17 amino acids. The CDR3 region has the DNA TGTGCCAGCAGCCAACAAGTAAGTTCAGGTCCGGACAATGAGCAGTTCTTC. Amino acids: CASSQQVSSGPDNEQFF.

This clone was seen a handful of times. One end of the junction varies from germline; a read error may be responsible. The chain uses TRBV3-1 (or the pseudogene TRBV3-2) and TRBJ2-7, with D perhaps matching TRBD1 (6 bases). Germline V CDR1 and CDR2: LGHDT, YNNKEL (reference sequence). This CDR3 has 12 residues. CDR3 sequence reads: CASSPDDRPPIF. For the CDR3, the DNA is TGTGCCAGCAGCCCGGATGACAGGCCTCCCATCTTC.

The chain employs TRBV27 and TRBJ2-7; D unresolved. Looked up from germline, CDR1 is MNHEY and CDR2 is SMNVEV (reference sequence). V lost 5 bases to trimming and J lost 0 bases, with 8 bases between them. This CDR3 has 13 residues. CDR3 in amino acids: CASSPRASYEQYF. CDR3 bases: TGTGCCAGCAGTCCCCGAGCCTCCTACGAGCAGTACTTC.

This clone was observed a handful of times. The chain uses TRBV3-1 (or the pseudogene TRBV3-2) and TRBJ2-3, with a possible D match to TRBD2 (6 bases). The length of the CDR3 is 13 residues. Germline loops: CDR1 LGHDT, CDR2 YNNKEL (reference sequence). Deletions cut 1 base from V and 9 bases from J, with 11 bases between. The CDR3 sequence: CASSQGRAGTQYF. CDR3 nucleotides: TGTGCCAGCAGCCAAGGGCGGGCGGGGACGCAGTATTTT.

The V gene is TRBV9, the J gene TRBJ1-3; no clear D gene. Per germline, CDR1 SGDLS and CDR2 YYNGEE. V was cut by 4 bases and J by 0 bases, with 11 bases left in between. There are 15 residues in the CDR3. Here the CDR3 DNA reads TGTGCCAGCAGCCTCCTACAGAACTCTGGAAACACCATATATTTT. Translated: CASSLLQNSGNTIYF.

The chain is built from TRBV2 and TRBJ2-5; tentative D call: TRBD2 (6 bases). Germline lookup yields CDR1 SNHLY and CDR2 FYNNEI. Deletions cut 1 base from V and 4 bases from J, with 10 bases between. CDR3 size: 14 residues. The CDR3 region is CASSEVPAGETQYF. CDR3 DNA sequence: TGTGCCAGCAGTGAAGTTCCAGCGGGAGAGACCCAGTACTTC. Combining the CDR3 with reference TRBV2 and TRBJ2-5 gives the whole variable domain EPEVTQTPSHQVTQMGQEVILRCVPISNHLYFYWYRQILGQKVEFLVSFYNNEISEKSEIFDDQFSVERPDGSNFTLKIRSTKLEDSAMYFCASSEVPAGETQYFGPGTRLLVL.

This clone was detected only once. The chain has TRBV27 and TRBJ1-2, with 10 bases matching TRBD1. The CDR3 totals 16 residues. V was pared by 2 bases and J by 4 bases, with 7 bases of the junction left unmatched. Germline V CDR1 and CDR2: MNHEY, SMNVEV (reference sequence). The CDR3 sequence is CASSLRLRDRGYGYTF. In DNA, the CDR3 is TGTGCCAGCAGTTTAAGGCTCCGGGACAGGGGCTATGGCTACACCTTC.

The chain uses TRBV6-5 and TRBJ2-7; D is possibly TRBD1 (5 bases). The CDR3 has 15 amino acids. With 5 bases removed from V and 3 bases from J, the gap between germline ends came to 17 bases. Per the germline V gene, CDR1 is MNHEY and CDR2 is SVGAGI. The CDR3: CASSKNIQGRYEQYF. CDR3 coding DNA: TGTGCCAGCAGTAAGAATATCCAGGGTCGCTACGAGCAGTACTTC.

In its sample, this clone was seen once. The sample contains more than one DNA sequence encoding this CDR3. The chain recombines TRBV9 with TRBJ2-2, with a possible D match to TRBD2 (6 bases). The CDR3 spans 15 residues. V gave up 0 bases and J gave up 3 bases, with 9 bases separating them. Germline V gene lookup returns CDR1 SGDLS and CDR2 YYNGEE. In DNA, the CDR3 is TGTGCCAGCAGCGTAGTTGGGGGGTACACCGGGGAGCTGTTTTTT. Translating gives CASSVVGGYTGELFF.